Shown below are 21 T cell receptor beta chains from a single sample sequenced in a study of naive and memory T cell subsets. Amplification of ligated cDNA took four PCR rounds with SP2 and nested alpha and beta constant primers. One entry per CDR3 protein, called by TCRdb with MiXCR from the 5' RACE reads. Altogether more than 45,000 distinct CDR3 sequences are present, about 7% being singletons, with the ten largest covering 9.7%. TCR cDNA received a 3' ligated oligonucleotide that carried a UMI. These receptors came from a male donor in good health.

At least ten counts were recorded for this clonotype. The V gene is TRBV6-6, the J gene TRBJ2-1; no clear D gene. The CDR3 sequence is 16 residues long. Germline values: CDR1 MNHNY, CDR2 SVGAGI (reference sequence). V was trimmed by 2 bases and J by 0 bases, leaving 11 bases between them. The DNA of the CDR3 is TGTGCCAGCAGTTACCGTAGCCCGGGCTCCTACAATGAGCAGTTCTTC. Translated: CASSYRSPGSYNEQFF.

The chain joins TRBV6-5 to TRBJ2-2; D may be TRBD1 (5 bases). Germline CDR1 is MNHEY and CDR2 is SVGAGI. This CDR3 contains 14 residues. Between the trimmed V and J ends, which lost 0 bases and 4 bases, there was a span of 6 bases. Here the CDR3 reads CASSYSGVTGELFF. CDR3 nucleotide sequence: TGTGCCAGCAGTTACTCAGGGGTCACCGGGGAGCTGTTTTTT.

V is TRBV7-2 and J is TRBJ2-1, with a tentative D call TRBD2 (6 bases). CDR3 length: 14 amino acids. V gave up 1 base and J gave up 7 bases, with 11 bases separating them. Germline-derived CDR1 and CDR2 are SGHTA and FQGNSA. This CDR3 reads CASSLELAWNEQFF. The CDR3 DNA reads as TGTGCCAGCAGCTTAGAGCTAGCGTGGAATGAGCAGTTCTTC.

This clonotype was seen a few times. This rearrangement joins TRBV29-1 to TRBJ2-1; perhaps TRBD2 as D (5 bases). This CDR3 comprises 13 residues. With 3 bases removed from V and 7 bases from J, the gap between germline ends came to 13 bases. The germline gives CDR1 SQVTM, CDR2 ANQGSEA. The CDR3 is CSVDGGYGNEQFF. The DNA of the CDR3 is TGCAGCGTTGACGGCGGGTACGGGAATGAGCAGTTCTTC.

Ten or more counts support this clonotype. The chain links TRBV29-1 to TRBJ1-2; perhaps TRBD1 as D (6 bases). The CDR3 has 11 residues. The ends were cut back, 8 bases at V and 4 bases at J, with 11 bases in the middle. Germline loops: CDR1 SQVTM, CDR2 ANQGSEA. The CDR3 loop is CSSDSTYGYTF. The DNA for the CDR3 is TGCAGCTCGGACAGTACCTATGGCTACACCTTC.

This clonotype was picked up a small number of times. The V call is TRBV29-1, the J call TRBJ2-2; TRBD2 matches 10 bases. The CDR3 consists of 14 residues. With 4 bases clipped from V and 5 bases from J, the junction kept 4 bases outside the gene matches. Germline CDR1 reads SQVTM; CDR2 reads ANQGSEA. CDR3 protein: CSVVETSGTGELFF. The CDR3 region has the DNA TGCAGCGTTGTTGAGACTAGCGGGACCGGGGAGCTGTTTTTT.

This clonotype was picked up a small number of times. The chain combines TRBV6-2 or TRBV6-3 with TRBJ2-2; D is perhaps TRBD2 (6 bases). Per the germline V gene, CDR1 is MNHEY and CDR2 is SVGEGT. CDR3 length: 15 amino acids. The V gene lost 6 bases and the J gene lost 2 bases, with 13 bases spanning the gap. The CDR3 region has the DNA TGTGCCAGCAGCCTGGGACTCACCAACACCGGGGAGCTGTTTTTT. This gives the protein CASSLGLTNTGELFF.

This chain links TRBV27 with TRBJ1-6; D gene ambiguous. Trimming took 3 bases from V and 6 from J, leaving 9 bases between them. The germline V gene has CDR1 MNHEY and CDR2 SMNVEV (reference sequence). This CDR3 spans 14 amino acids. The CDR3: CASSLVGGNSPLHF. The CDR3, as DNA: TGTGCCAGCAGTTTGGTGGGTGGTAATTCACCCCTCCACTTT.

This clonotype was seen ten or more times. The V call is TRBV20-1, the J call TRBJ2-3; D possibly uses TRBD1 or TRBD2 (5 bases each). This CDR3 contains 13 residues. Germline loops: CDR1 DFQATT, CDR2 SNEGSKA (reference sequence). Trimming removed 5 bases at V and 6 bases at J, with 15 bases between. The CDR3 reads CSAPWDVRDTQYF. Written as DNA, the CDR3 is TGCAGTGCTCCTTGGGACGTTCGGGATACGCAGTATTTT.

This clonotype has a count of ten or more. This chain connects TRBV5-1 to TRBJ2-5, with 7 bases fitting TRBD1. CDR3 length: 14 amino acids. CDR1 and CDR2 (germline): SGHRS, YFSETQ. Unmatched junction bases numbered 5, after V lost 4 bases and J lost 2 bases. DNA of the CDR3: TGCGCCAGCAGCCACCGGACAGGACAAGAGACCCAGTACTTC. Translating gives CASSHRTGQETQYF.

This clonotype was observed many times. This sequence joins TRBV12-3 or TRBV12-4 and TRBJ2-3; no clear D gene. This CDR3 comprises 11 residues. V was shortened by 6 bases and J by 2 bases, with 3 bases between the two germline ends. The CDR3 region has the DNA TGTGCCAGCAGCCTCACAGATACGCAGTATTTT. The encoded protein is CASSLTDTQYF.

In this sample, this clonotype turned up a few times. The chain's CDR3 is CASSQASNEQFF. In DNA form, the CDR3 reads TGCGCCAGCAGCCAAGCATCCAATGAGCAGTTCTTC. The chain links TRBV4-1 to TRBJ2-1; D unresolved. The V end lost 1 base, the J end lost 6 bases, and 4 bases lay between the germline ends. The germline V gene encodes CDR1 MGHRA and CDR2 YSYEKL. The CDR3 loop spans 12 amino acids.

This clonotype was observed at least ten times. The V call is TRBV7-8, the J call TRBJ1-5, with 9 positions matching TRBD1. Germline CDR1 is SGHVS and CDR2 is FQNEAQ. Losses at the gene ends were 5 bases for V and 4 bases for J; bases not matched to a gene: 6. There are 15 residues in the CDR3. The CDR3 loop reads CASSHTGGLNQPQHF. Written as DNA, the CDR3 is TGTGCCAGCAGCCATACAGGGGGCTTAAATCAGCCCCAGCATTTT.

This clonotype was seen at least ten times. This chain connects TRBV2 to TRBJ2-5; D possibly corresponds to TRBD1 (6 bases). Germline V gene sequence: CDR1 SNHLY, CDR2 FYNNEI. Trimming took 9 bases from V and 2 from J, leaving 13 bases between them. This CDR3 is built from 13 residues. CDR3: CASRDIGQETQYF. In DNA form, the CDR3 reads TGTGCCAGTAGGGACATCGGGCAAGAGACCCAGTACTTC.

The chain uses TRBV5-6 and TRBJ1-2; 8 bases are a match to TRBD1. The CDR3 sequence is 15 residues long. CDR1 and CDR2 (germline): SGHDT, YYEEEE. The V gene end was trimmed by 4 bases and the J gene end by 4 bases; junction bases not matched to a gene: 9. CDR3 nucleotides: TGTGCCAGCAGCGTTGACAGGGGAGTTCCCTATGGCTACACCTTC. It encodes CASSVDRGVPYGYTF.

This clonotype appeared a few times. The J gene is TRBJ2-7, the V gene TRBV7-6; D is ambiguous. The CDR3 totals 15 residues. Germline CDR1 is SGHVS and CDR2 is FNYEAQ. V was pared by 5 bases and J by 1 base, with 15 bases between. CDR3 sequence (DNA): TGTGCCAGCAGCCCGAGGATAGGCCTTTCCTACGAGCAGTACTTC. As protein: CASSPRIGLSYEQYF.

This clonotype has at least ten counts. The genes are TRBV7-9 and TRBJ2-1; D may match TRBD1 or TRBD2 (5 bases each). V was shortened by 1 base and J by 10 bases, with 17 bases between the two germline ends. Germline values: CDR1 SEHNR, CDR2 FQNEAQ (reference sequence). This CDR3 is 15 amino acids long. CDR3 in amino acids: CASSLGGAGSVEQFF. CDR3 nucleotides: TGTGCCAGCAGCTTAGGAGGGGCGGGTTCGGTCGAGCAGTTCTTC.

This clonotype was seen many times. This rearrangement joins TRBV19 to TRBJ2-3; D is unclear. This CDR3 is 14 amino acids long. V was cut by 5 bases and J by 2 bases, with 11 bases left in between. CDR1 LNHDA and CDR2 SQIVND come from the germline V gene (reference sequence). The CDR3 DNA reads TGTGCCAGTAGTGTACCGGCAACCACAGATACGCAGTATTTT. Protein product: CASSVPATTDTQYF.

At least ten counts were recorded for this clonotype. The rearrangement uses TRBV6-5 and TRBJ2-2; 10 bases agree with TRBD1. This CDR3 is 14 amino acids long. Looked up from germline, CDR1 is MNHEY and CDR2 is SVGAGI. With 6 bases clipped from V and 6 bases from J, the junction kept 4 bases outside the gene matches. The CDR3 reads CASRRDRGSGELFF. For the CDR3, the DNA is TGTGCCAGCAGACGGGACAGGGGCTCCGGGGAGCTGTTTTTT.

In its sample, this clonotype was seen many times. V gene TRBV6-1 combines with J gene TRBJ1-5; D remains ambiguous. Germline CDR1 reads MNHNS; CDR2 reads SASEGT. There are 14 residues in the CDR3. V was clipped by 4 bases and J by 0 bases, with 7 bases between them. CDR3 loop: CASSAEYSNQPQHF. CDR3 bases: TGTGCCAGCAGTGCAGAATATAGCAATCAGCCCCAGCATTTT.

In this sample, this clonotype turned up many times. The V gene is TRBV18, the J gene TRBJ1-1; D unclear. The CDR3 spans 13 residues. Germline values: CDR1 KGHSH, CDR2 LQKENI. V dropped 1 base and J dropped 1 base, with 4 bases sitting between them. CDR3: CASSPQANTEAFF. CDR3 nucleotides: TGTGCCAGCTCACCACAAGCGAACACTGAAGCTTTCTTT.